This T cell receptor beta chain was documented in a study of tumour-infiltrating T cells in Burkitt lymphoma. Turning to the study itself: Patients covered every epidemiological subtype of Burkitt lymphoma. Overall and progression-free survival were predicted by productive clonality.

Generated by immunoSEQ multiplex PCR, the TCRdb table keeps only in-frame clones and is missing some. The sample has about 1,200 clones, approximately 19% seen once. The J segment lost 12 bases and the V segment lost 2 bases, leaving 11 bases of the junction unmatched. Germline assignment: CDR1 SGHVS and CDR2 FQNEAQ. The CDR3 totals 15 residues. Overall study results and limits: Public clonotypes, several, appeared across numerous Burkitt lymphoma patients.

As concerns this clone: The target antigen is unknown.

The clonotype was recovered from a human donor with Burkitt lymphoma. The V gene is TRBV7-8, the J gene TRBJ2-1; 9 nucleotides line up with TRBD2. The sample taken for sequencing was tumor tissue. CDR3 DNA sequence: TGTGCCAGCAGCTTACAAGCGACTAGCGGATGGGGGCAGTTCTTC. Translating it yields CASSLQATSGWGQFF.